These 24 T cell receptor beta chains were all obtained from the same sample, sequenced in a study of T cell repertoires in cytomegalovirus infection. TCRdb re-called the reads through MiXCR, storing one row per CDR3 protein. In the table there are about 330,000 distinct CDR3 sequences, roughly 9.5% of which are singletons. The sequencing input was PBMCs. Source of these receptors: a human donor in good health (CMV status not recorded). Some clones in this sample may be carry-over from other donors' samples.

This clonotype was recorded at least ten times. V gene TRBV6-6 combines with J gene TRBJ2-4, with D unresolved. This CDR3 is built from 15 residues. Looked up from germline, CDR1 is MNHNY and CDR2 is SVGAGI (reference sequence). V was clipped by 8 bases and J by 0 bases, with 14 bases between them. This CDR3 is CASVPPVGAKNIQYF. CDR3 DNA: TGTGCCAGCGTACCCCCCGTAGGAGCCAAAAACATTCAGTACTTC.

This clonotype was observed many times. V usage is TRBV7-8 and J usage is TRBJ1-6, with unresolved D. This CDR3 spans 15 amino acids. Trimming shortened V by 5 bases and J by 0 bases, and 8 bases separated the two germline ends. Germline CDR1 reads SGHVS; CDR2 reads FQNEAQ. The CDR3 DNA sequence: TGTGCCAGCAGCAGAGGGAGCTCCTATAATTCACCCCTCCACTTT. Its translation: CASSRGSSYNSPLHF.

The gene calls are TRBV20-1 and TRBJ2-2, with 7 bases identical to TRBD1. The CDR3 is 14 amino acids. Germline V gene lookup returns CDR1 DFQATT and CDR2 SNEGSKA (reference sequence). V lost 3 bases, J lost 2 bases, and 3 bases stayed unmatched. The CDR3 loop is CSAREGGNTGELFF. CDR3 sequence (DNA): TGCAGTGCTAGGGAAGGGGGCAACACCGGGGAGCTGTTTTTT.

To note about this clonotype: This could be a read error, since a much larger clone is one nucleotide away. V and J are TRBV6-2 or TRBV6-3 and TRBJ2-5; TRBD2 agrees at 14 bases. The V gene's germline CDR1 is MNHEY and CDR2 SVGEGT. After removal of 5 bases from V and 9 bases from J, the junction contained 11 bases not matched to a gene. There are 16 residues in the CDR3. CDR3 protein: CASSPPTSGRGESQYF. The CDR3 bases are TGTGCCAGCAGTCCCCCGACTAGCGGGAGGGGTGAGTCCCAGTACTTC.

There are many counts of this clonotype. J is TRBJ2-7 and V is TRBV7-2; TRBD1 is a possible D gene (6 bases). The CDR3 has 14 amino acids. The germline V gene has CDR1 SGHTA and CDR2 FQGNSA. V was shortened by 1 base and J by 5 bases, with 12 bases between the two germline ends. The CDR3, as DNA: TGTGCCAGCAGCTTAGTGCAGGGGCTGAACGAGCAGTACTTC. Its translation is CASSLVQGLNEQYF.

The V call is TRBV7-3, the J call TRBJ1-1; the match to TRBD1 covers 7 bases. The ends lost 5 bases at V and 10 bases at J; junction bases unmatched: 10. The CDR3 is 13 residues long. From germline, CDR1 is SGHTA and CDR2 FQGTGA. CDR3 nucleotides: TGTGCCAGCAGCGTGCTCCAGGGGGGTAGAGCTTTCTTT. Translated, it gives CASSVLQGGRAFF.

This clonotype was detected only a few times. The rearrangement links TRBV19 to TRBJ2-3; no clear D. Trimming took 3 bases from V and 0 from J, leaving 16 bases between them. The CDR3 loop spans 17 amino acids. Germline assignment: CDR1 LNHDA and CDR2 SQIVND (reference sequence). The CDR3 is CASSMSAVITSTDTQYF. In DNA form, the CDR3 reads TGTGCCAGTAGTATGTCGGCAGTGATTACTAGCACAGATACGCAGTATTTT.

Many counts were recorded for this clonotype. V usage is TRBV7-2 and J usage is TRBJ2-7, with D uncertain. Trimming left V 5 bases short and J 2 bases short, with 10 bases between. Germline V gives CDR1 SGHTA, CDR2 FQGNSA. The CDR3 is made up of 13 amino acids. CDR3 DNA sequence: TGTGCCAGCAGCCGGCAGGAAACCTACGAGCAGTACTTC. The encoded protein is CASSRQETYEQYF.

This clonotype was seen more than once but under ten times. This chain connects TRBV11-2 to TRBJ2-2; 7 nucleotides line up with TRBD2. CDR1 and CDR2 (germline): SGHAT, FQNNGV. This CDR3 has 14 residues. The V segment lost 5 bases and the J segment 5 bases; nucleotides outside the gene matches: 5. The CDR3 sequence: CASSRLGGTGELFF. CDR3 DNA sequence: TGTGCCAGCAGCCGCTTGGGGGGGACCGGGGAGCTGTTTTTT.

In this sample, this clonotype turned up a few times. The chain links TRBV4-3 to TRBJ1-1; D remains ambiguous. The V end was cut by 0 bases, the J end by 1 base, with 12 bases between. This CDR3 region has 16 residues. Looked up from germline, CDR1 is LGHNA and CDR2 is YSLEER. In nucleotides, the CDR3 is TGCGCCAGCAGCCAAGATGAGGAACGGGGGAACACTGAAGCTTTCTTT. Its protein product is CASSQDEERGNTEAFF.

V and J are TRBV12-3 or TRBV12-4 and TRBJ1-6; a possible D gene is TRBD1 (5 bases). The CDR3 runs 15 residues. The germline V and J ends were trimmed by 6 bases and 7 bases, with 16 bases remaining between them. Here the CDR3 reads CASSLQRGRNSPLHF. The CDR3 DNA sequence: TGTGCCAGCAGCTTACAAAGGGGAAGGAATTCACCCCTCCACTTT.

This clonotype occurred a few times. The chain uses TRBV6-5 and TRBJ2-7; no reliable D call. Trimming stripped 4 bases from V and 7 bases from J, with 8 bases between. The CDR3 is 11 residues long. CDR1 is MNHEY, CDR2 SVGAGI, per germline. Here the CDR3 DNA reads TGTGCCAGCAGTTTCCTGAGGGAGCAGTACTTC. Protein sequence: CASSFLREQYF.

This clonotype occurred many times. J is TRBJ2-5 and V is TRBV7-8; D possibly corresponds to TRBD2 (5 bases). V shed 10 bases and J shed 1 base, with 13 bases lying between them. The CDR3 is 13 residues long. Germline V lookup: CDR1 SGHVS, CDR2 FQNEAQ. CDR3 DNA: TGTGCCACCCACGGGATCTTCCAAGAGACCCAGTACTTC. This gives the protein CATHGIFQETQYF.

This clonotype was seen only a few times. This rearrangement joins TRBV4-1 to TRBJ2-5; the D call may be TRBD1 or TRBD2 (6 bases each). The CDR3 has 16 amino acids. Between the trimmed V and J ends, which lost 5 bases and 5 bases, there was a span of 21 bases. The V gene's germline CDR1 is MGHRA and CDR2 YSYEKL. CDR3 coding DNA: TGCGCCAGCAGCTCGCTCGGGGGCACGAGGGGGGAGACCCAGTACTTC. This translates into CASSSLGGTRGETQYF.

This clonotype was picked up many times. The chain joins TRBV12-3 or TRBV12-4 to TRBJ1-2, with 11 bases identical to TRBD1. CDR3 length equals 14 residues. Trimming at V came to 5 bases and at J to 5 bases, leaving 4 bases not matched to a gene. The CDR3 protein is CASSPRDRGYGYTF. DNA of the CDR3: TGTGCCAGCAGTCCGCGGGACAGGGGGTATGGCTACACCTTC.

This clonotype was counted a few times. The gene calls are TRBV11-2 and TRBJ1-2; possible D gene TRBD1, 6 bases. Germline loops: CDR1 SGHAT, CDR2 FQNNGV. V dropped 1 base and J dropped 8 bases, with 14 bases sitting between them. The CDR3 contains 14 residues. The DNA of the CDR3 is TGTGCCAGCAGCTTAGGTGGGACAAGAAAGGGCTACACCTTC. Its protein is CASSLGGTRKGYTF.

This clonotype was seen only a few times. This chain uses TRBV20-1 with TRBJ1-4, with D possibly matching TRBD1 (5 bases). Trimming removed 5 bases from V and 8 bases from J, with 12 bases in between. CDR3 length: 12 amino acids. CDR1 is DFQATT, CDR2 SNEGSKA, per germline (reference sequence). CDR3 sequence: CSAVGRSEKLFF. For the CDR3, the DNA is TGCAGTGCTGTGGGGCGCAGCGAAAAACTGTTTTTT.

This clonotype was observed a handful of times. The rearrangement uses TRBV7-2 and TRBJ1-5, with D possibly being TRBD1 (6 bases). Germline CDR1 is SGHTA and CDR2 is FQGNSA. This CDR3 spans 15 amino acids. V was shortened by 5 bases and J by 0 bases, with 11 bases between the two germline ends. The CDR3 DNA sequence: TGTGCCAGCAGCCCCGGACAGATTAGCAATCAGCCCCAGCATTTT. Protein: CASSPGQISNQPQHF.

There are many counts of this clonotype. The chain recombines TRBV5-6 with TRBJ1-4, with 9 bases lining up with TRBD1. Trimming cost V 2 bases and J 10 bases; bases outside gene matches: 9. This CDR3 has 15 amino acids. CDR1 is SGHDT, CDR2 YYEEEE, per germline. CDR3 sequence: CASSFGTGGSRKLFF. As DNA, the CDR3 is TGTGCCAGCAGCTTTGGCACAGGGGGCTCTAGAAAACTGTTTTTT.

This clonotype came up many times. The DNA for the CDR3 is TGTGCCAGCAGCTCGCGGGGGGCTCGCACAGATACGCAGTATTTT. This codes for CASSSRGARTDTQYF. The chain recombines TRBV7-2 with TRBJ2-3, with 8 bases identical to TRBD2. Germline V gene lookup returns CDR1 SGHTA and CDR2 FQGNSA. The CDR3 sequence is 15 residues long. The J segment lost 1 base and the V segment lost 4 bases, leaving 4 bases of the junction unmatched.

This clonotype was detected ten times or more. V and J are TRBV7-9 and TRBJ2-1, with TRBD1 matching 10 bases. The V and J ends lost 4 bases and 5 bases, in that order; junction bases with no gene match: 11. This CDR3 is 17 amino acids long. The V gene's germline CDR1 is SEHNR and CDR2 FQNEAQ (reference sequence). This CDR3 reads CASSWLRGTGVNNEQFF. DNA for the CDR3: TGTGCCAGCAGCTGGCTCAGAGGGACAGGGGTTAACAATGAGCAGTTCTTC.

In this sample, this clonotype turned up a few times. This could be a read error, since a much larger clone is one nucleotide away. The J gene is TRBJ2-1, the V gene TRBV27; 7 nucleotides match TRBD1. Germline V lookup: CDR1 MNHEY, CDR2 SMNVEV (reference sequence). V was pared by 5 bases and J by 3 bases, with 4 bases of the junction left unmatched. The CDR3 contains 14 residues. The CDR3 region is CASSIRQGYNEQFF. The DNA for the CDR3 is TGTGCCAGCAGTATCCGACAGGGCTACAATGAGCAGTTCTTC.

The sample holds many counts of this clonotype. The genes are TRBV7-2 and TRBJ2-6; D ambiguous. The CDR3 runs to 12 residues. The V gene lost 8 bases and the J gene lost 4 bases, with 6 bases spanning the gap. Looked up from germline, CDR1 is SGHTA and CDR2 is FQGNSA. This CDR3 is CASLPGANVLTF. CDR3 nucleotide sequence: TGTGCCAGCCTTCCGGGGGCCAACGTCCTGACTTTC.

In its sample, this clonotype was seen many times. V usage is TRBV7-3 and J usage is TRBJ2-2; 9 bases are a match to TRBD2. This CDR3 has 16 residues. Germline CDR1 and CDR2: SGHTA and FQGTGA. After removal of 2 bases from V and 5 bases from J, the junction contained 6 bases not matched to a gene. CDR3 loop: CASSLDGTSITGELFF. CDR3 coding DNA: TGTGCCAGCAGCTTAGACGGGACTAGCATTACCGGGGAGCTGTTTTTT.